The next 14 T cell receptor beta chains were all read from a single sample in a study of blood T cell repertoires in COVID-19. Clones were read by immunoSEQ multiplex PCR, and TCRdb kept only the in-frame ones, dropping some. The sample shows roughly 250,000 clones, roughly 84% of them seen only once. The material sequenced was peripheral blood. The receptor set was obtained from a human donor with COVID-19, enrolled during active disease. The donor label of this sample is uncertain.

The rearrangement uses TRBV12-3 or TRBV12-4 and TRBJ1-5; TRBD1 matches at 7 bases. The ends lost 6 bases at V and 9 bases at J; junction bases unmatched: 5. The CDR3 has 12 residues. CDR3 in amino acids: CASRTGFRPQHF. CDR3 nucleotides: TGTGCCAGCAGGACAGGGTTTCGGCCCCAGCATTTT.

The chain combines TRBV28 with TRBJ2-1; 8 bases match TRBD2. This CDR3 spans 16 amino acids. Germline V CDR1 and CDR2: MDHEN, SYDVKM. Trimming at V came to 2 bases and at J to 2 bases, leaving 5 bases not matched to a gene. CDR3 sequence: CASSLLTGRAYNEQFF. The CDR3 bases are TGTGCCAGCAGTTTACTGACCGGGAGGGCCTACAATGAGCAGTTCTTC. The full variable domain, with the rest looked up from reference TRBV28 and TRBJ2-1, is DVKVTQSSRYLVKRTGEKVFLECVQDMDHENMFWYRQDPGLGLRLIYFSYDVKMKEKGDIPEGYSVSREKKERFSLILESASTNQTSMYLCASSLLTGRAYNEQFFGPGTRLTVL.

The rearrangement uses TRBV2 and TRBJ1-6; no clear D gene. The CDR3 extends over 13 amino acids. The germline CDR1 and CDR2 sequences are SNHLY and FYNNEI. V lost 4 bases and J 9 bases, leaving 10 bases between the germline ends. The CDR3 sequence: CASSGGLGSPLHF. The CDR3, as DNA: TGTGCCAGCAGTGGAGGTCTGGGTTCACCCCTCCACTTT.

The J gene is TRBJ2-1, the V gene TRBV27; 14 bases line up with TRBD2. The germline V gene has CDR1 MNHEY and CDR2 SMNVEV (reference sequence). The CDR3 contains 15 residues. Trimming at V came to 8 bases and at J to 5 bases, leaving 5 bases not matched to a gene. This chain's CDR3 is CASWTSGRPNNEQFF. As DNA, the CDR3 is TGTGCCAGCTGGACTAGCGGGAGGCCGAACAATGAGCAGTTCTTC.

The V call is TRBV5-6, the J call TRBJ2-1; 12 nucleotides align to TRBD2. The CDR3 sequence is 17 residues long. CDR1 SGHDT and CDR2 YYEEEE come from the germline V gene. Trimming cost V 2 bases and J 7 bases; bases outside gene matches: 10. CDR3 sequence (DNA): TGTGCCAGCAGCTTAGGACTAGCGGGATGGGACGGTAATGAGCAGTTCTTC. Encoded protein: CASSLGLAGWDGNEQFF. The full variable domain, in which reference TRBV5-6 and TRBJ2-1 provide the parts outside the CDR3, is DAGVTQSPTHLIKTRGQQVTLRCSPKSGHDTVSWYQQALGQGPQFIFQYYEEEERQRGNFPDRFSGHQFPNYSSELNVNALLLGDSALYLCASSLGLAGWDGNEQFFGPGTRLTVL.

J is TRBJ2-1 and V is TRBV25-1; D gene ambiguous. Germline assignment: CDR1 MGHDK and CDR2 SYGVNS. This CDR3 has 13 residues. Trimming cost V 7 bases and J 2 bases, with 9 bases left between them. Written as DNA, the CDR3 is TGTGCCAGCACGTCCTTTACCTACAATGAGCAGTTCTTC. Amino acids: CASTSFTYNEQFF.

The V gene is TRBV18, the J gene TRBJ2-3; 7 bases line up with TRBD2. Looked up from germline, CDR1 is KGHSH and CDR2 is LQKENI. V lost 2 bases to trimming and J lost 3 bases; unmatched junction nucleotides: 5. The CDR3 consists of 15 residues. For the CDR3, the DNA is TGTGCCAGCTCACCAAGGGGAGGGTTGACAGATACGCAGTATTTT. Translating gives CASSPRGGLTDTQYF.

The chain carries TRBV4-2 and TRBJ2-3; 12 bases fit TRBD2. Germline values: CDR1 LGHNA, CDR2 YNFKEQ. V dropped 3 bases and J dropped 3; count of bases not matched to a gene: 4. The CDR3 spans 16 residues. CDR3 residues: CASSQSLAGGTDTQYF. In DNA form, the CDR3 reads TGTGCCAGCAGCCAGTCCCTAGCGGGAGGGACAGATACGCAGTATTTT.

This chain links TRBV30 with TRBJ2-3; 8 bases map to TRBD1. The CDR3 extends over 15 amino acids. Germline V gene lookup returns CDR1 GTSNPN and CDR2 SVGIG (reference sequence). V was pared by 4 bases and J by 2 bases, with 8 bases of the junction left unmatched. CDR3 coding DNA: TGTGCCTGGACGCTCGGGACAGGATACACAGATACGCAGTATTTT. This gives the protein CAWTLGTGYTDTQYF.

The chain combines TRBV28 with TRBJ1-2; maybe TRBD1 (6 bases). The CDR3 loop spans 13 amino acids. The ends were cut back, 11 bases at V and 5 bases at J, with 18 bases in the middle. Germline assignment: CDR1 MDHEN and CDR2 SYDVKM. The CDR3 sequence: CAVVQGLTYGYTF. The CDR3 coding sequence is TGTGCCGTCGTACAGGGATTAACTTATGGCTACACCTTC.

The genes are TRBV4-3 and TRBJ1-2; D may be TRBD1 (5 bases). Trimming pared 1 base from V and 11 bases from J, leaving 20 bases between. Germline V gene lookup returns CDR1 LGHNA and CDR2 YSLEER. The CDR3 contains 15 residues. For the CDR3, the DNA is TGCGCCAGCAGCCAAGGGGGCGGCTCCGAAGCTTCATACACCTTC. Translation: CASSQGGGSEASYTF.

CDR3 coding DNA: TGTGCCAGCAGTCCCCCGGGCCACCCGCTAATTAGCGACGAGCAGTACTTC. Its translation: CASSPPGHPLISDEQYF. The rearrangement links TRBV28 to TRBJ2-7; tentatively, D is TRBD2 (5 bases). V shed 5 bases and J shed 5 bases, with 25 bases lying between them. The V gene's germline CDR1 is MDHEN and CDR2 SYDVKM. This CDR3 is 17 amino acids long.

V and J are TRBV19 and TRBJ1-5; D is undetermined. The length of the CDR3 is 12 residues. Looked up from germline, CDR1 is LNHDA and CDR2 is SQIVND (reference sequence). Between the trimmed V and J ends, which lost 4 bases and 5 bases, there was a span of 6 bases. CDR3 residues: CASSRDYQPQHF. The CDR3 bases are TGTGCCAGTAGTAGAGACTATCAGCCCCAGCATTTT.

The genes are TRBV3-1 (or the pseudogene TRBV3-2) and TRBJ2-4; 9 bases map to TRBD2. V was clipped by 0 bases and J by 2 bases; unmatched bases: 2. Germline V gene data show CDR1 as LGHDT and CDR2 as YNNKEL (reference sequence). The CDR3 is 16 amino acids. In nucleotides, the CDR3 is TGTGCCAGCAGCCAAGATAGCGGGGGTACCAAAAACATTCAGTACTTC. The encoded protein is CASSQDSGGTKNIQYF.